The source of this TCR beta chain is a study of blood T cell repertoires in COVID-19. Study context: From the United States, Italy and Spain came samples of acute and convalescent COVID-19. Nucleic acid was either cDNA or gDNA, and it came from T cells, B-cell-depleted T cells, or PBMCs.

As processed by the authors: Cell counts per sample came from amplifying reference gene primers. Clones were sequenced by immunoSEQ multiplex PCR, and TCRdb holds only the in-frame ones, with some missing. That table furnishes V, J and clone size, whereas the DNA furnished D and trimming. This table has about 79,000 clones, roughly 91% appearing once. The CDR3 contains 13 residues. V lost 6 bases and J lost 0, with 6 bases in between. Germline V gene sequence: CDR1 SEHNR, CDR2 FQNEAQ (reference sequence). This sequence was found in a man in his sixties or seventies with active or convalescent COVID-19. Sequencing input: peripheral blood. The rearrangement links TRBV7-9 to TRBJ1-3; D is undetermined. Here the CDR3 DNA reads TGTGCCAGCAGTCAGGACTCTGGAAACACCATATATTTT. Residues: CASSQDSGNTIYF.